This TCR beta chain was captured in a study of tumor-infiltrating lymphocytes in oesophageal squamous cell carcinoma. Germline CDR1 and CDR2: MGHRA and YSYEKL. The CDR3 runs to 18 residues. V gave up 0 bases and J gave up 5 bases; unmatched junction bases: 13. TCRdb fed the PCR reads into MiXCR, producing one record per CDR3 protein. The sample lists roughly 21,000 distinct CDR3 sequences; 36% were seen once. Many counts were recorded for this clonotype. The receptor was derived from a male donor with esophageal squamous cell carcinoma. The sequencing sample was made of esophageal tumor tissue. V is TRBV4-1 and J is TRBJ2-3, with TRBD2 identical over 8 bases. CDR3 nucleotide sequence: TGCGCCAGCAGCCAAGAACTAGACGGGCTAGCGGGCGGAGATACGCAGTATTTT. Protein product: CASSQELDGLAGGDTQYF.